The clone carrying this T cell receptor beta chain was detected only a few times. This sample was taken from a study of relationships among human T cell subsets. Anti-CD25 beads selected CD4+CD25+ regulatory T cells from positively selected CD4+ cells. TCR alpha and beta CDR3s were amplified from mRNA by semiquantitative ARM-PCR. In ARM-PCR, communal superprimers followed tagged nested gene-specific primers for exponential amplification. TCRdb called the multiplex PCR reads again in MiXCR, with one record for every CDR3 protein. This sample has more than 13,000 distinct CDR3 sequences, with over 45% found just once. This sequence was found in a man aged 40-49 years in good health. Sample: Tregs sorted from blood.

The CDR3 is CASSFGSQETQYF. The CDR3 DNA reads as TGCGCCAGCAGCTTTGGCAGTCAAGAGACCCAGTACTTC. The V gene is TRBV5-1, the J gene TRBJ2-5; D not resolved. From germline, CDR1 is SGHRS and CDR2 YFSETQ. This CDR3 is built from 13 residues. The V end was cut by 2 bases, the J end by 2 bases, with 7 bases between.